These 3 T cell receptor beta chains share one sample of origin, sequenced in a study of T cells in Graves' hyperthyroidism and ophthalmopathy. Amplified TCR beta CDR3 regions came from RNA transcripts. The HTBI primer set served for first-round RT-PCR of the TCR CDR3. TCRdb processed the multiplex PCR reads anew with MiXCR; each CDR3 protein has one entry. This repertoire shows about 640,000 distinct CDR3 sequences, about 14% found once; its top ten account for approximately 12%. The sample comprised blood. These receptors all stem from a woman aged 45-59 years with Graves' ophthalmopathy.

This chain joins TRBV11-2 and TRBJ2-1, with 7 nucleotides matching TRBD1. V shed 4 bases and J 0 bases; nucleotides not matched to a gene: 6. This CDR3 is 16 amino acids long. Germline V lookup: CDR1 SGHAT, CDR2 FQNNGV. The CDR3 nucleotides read TGTGCCAGCAGCTCCTCCCGGGACAGCTCCTACAATGAGCAGTTCTTC. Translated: CASSSSRDSSYNEQFF.

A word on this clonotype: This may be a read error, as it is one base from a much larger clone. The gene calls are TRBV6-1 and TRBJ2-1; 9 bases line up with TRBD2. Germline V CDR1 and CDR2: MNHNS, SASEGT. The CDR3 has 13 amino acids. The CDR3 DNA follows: TGTGTCAGCAGGGGGACTAGCCACAATGAGCAGTTCTTC. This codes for CVSRGTSHNEQFF.

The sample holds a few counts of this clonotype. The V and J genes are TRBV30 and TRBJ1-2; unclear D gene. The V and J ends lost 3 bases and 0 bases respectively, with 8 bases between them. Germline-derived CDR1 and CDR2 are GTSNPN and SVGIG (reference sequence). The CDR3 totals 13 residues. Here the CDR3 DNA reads TGTGCCTGGAGGGCCGGAGCTAACTATGGCTACACCTTC. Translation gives CAWRAGANYGYTF.